These 14 T cell receptor beta chains share one sample of origin, sequenced in a study of blood T cell repertoires in COVID-19. Sequencing was performed with immunoSEQ multiplex PCR; in TCRdb, only in-frame clones are kept and a portion is missing. The repertoire includes about 140,000 clones, over 60% of them detected once, and around 13% sits in the top ten. The specimen was peripheral blood. All receptors derive from an elderly man with acute or convalescent COVID-19.

The chain carries TRBV27 and TRBJ1-3; D gene ambiguous. The germline V gene has CDR1 MNHEY and CDR2 SMNVEV (reference sequence). Trimming took 2 bases from V and 0 from J, leaving 5 bases between them. CDR3 length equals 14 residues. Written as DNA, the CDR3 is TGTGCCAGCAGTTTAGCGGTCTCTGGAAACACCATATATTTT. The encoded protein is CASSLAVSGNTIYF.

The V call is TRBV15, the J call TRBJ2-7; a weak D match, TRBD2 (6 bases). The germline V and J ends were trimmed by 0 bases and 1 base, with 13 bases remaining between them. The CDR3 totals 16 residues. The V gene's germline CDR1 is LNHNV and CDR2 YYDKDF (reference sequence). This CDR3 is CATSRDRGAGSYEQYF. Written as DNA, the CDR3 is TGTGCCACCAGCAGAGATCGCGGGGCGGGATCCTACGAGCAGTACTTC.

The V call is TRBV3-1 (or the pseudogene TRBV3-2), the J call TRBJ1-1; D might be TRBD1 (5 bases). The CDR3 is made up of 15 amino acids. With 5 bases removed from V and 3 bases from J, the gap between germline ends came to 16 bases. Germline V gives CDR1 LGHDT, CDR2 YNNKEL (reference sequence). CDR3 in DNA: TGTGCCAGCAGCAGCCGGCCAGGGTCCGACACTGAAGCTTTCTTT. Its translation: CASSSRPGSDTEAFF.

The chain couples TRBV19 to TRBJ1-3; D gene uncertain. This CDR3 has 16 residues. Trimming removed 4 bases at V and 0 bases at J, with 13 bases between. Germline CDR1 reads LNHDA; CDR2 reads SQIVND (reference sequence). In DNA, the CDR3 is TGTGCCAGTAGTAAAGGGAGAGAGATCTCTGGAAACACCATATATTTT. It yields the protein CASSKGREISGNTIYF.

The J gene is TRBJ2-1, the V gene TRBV30; D possibly corresponds to TRBD1 (5 bases). The V gene lost 1 base and the J gene lost 10 bases, with 14 bases spanning the gap. The CDR3 has 13 amino acids. In germline, CDR1 is GTSNPN, CDR2 SVGIG (reference sequence). Written as DNA, the CDR3 is TGTGCCTGGAGTGAAGGGGCCCTTCGGGAGCAGTTCTTC. Translated, it gives CAWSEGALREQFF. Supplemented by reference TRBV30 and TRBJ2-1, the full variable domain reads SQTIHQWPATLVQPVGSPLSLECTVEGTSNPNLYWYRQAAGRGLQLLFYSVGIGQISSEVPQNLSASRPQDRQFILSSKKLLLSDSGFYLCAWSEGALREQFFGPGTRLTVL.

The V gene is TRBV5-4, the J gene TRBJ1-4; 10 bases match TRBD1. Trimming cost V 4 bases and J 8 bases; bases outside gene matches: 8. CDR3 length: 15 residues. Per germline, CDR1 SGHNT and CDR2 YYREEE (reference sequence). CDR3 in amino acids: CASSPGGTGDEKLFF. Here the CDR3 DNA reads TGTGCCAGCAGCCCGGGAGGGACAGGGGACGAAAAACTGTTTTTT.

The gene calls are TRBV15 and TRBJ1-5; D unclear. Germline values: CDR1 LNHNV, CDR2 YYDKDF (reference sequence). The CDR3 is 16 residues long. V gave up 1 base and J gave up 2 bases, with 12 bases separating them. CDR3 sequence reads: CATSRGLAGGNQPQHF. The DNA of the CDR3 is TGTGCCACCAGCAGAGGACTGGCGGGTGGCAATCAGCCCCAGCATTTT.

This sequence joins TRBV5-1 and TRBJ2-5; TRBD2 aligns across 9 bases. This CDR3 has 14 amino acids. Unmatched junction bases numbered 6, after V lost 4 bases and J lost 5 bases. CDR1 and CDR2 from the germline V gene are SGHRS and YFSETQ. The CDR3 DNA reads as TGCGCCAGCAGCACCGTAGCGGGAGAGGAGACCCAGTACTTC. Its protein product is CASSTVAGEETQYF.

This CDR3 is CASMPRQGNFYEQYF. CDR3 nucleotide sequence: TGTGCCAGCATGCCGCGACAGGGCAACTTCTACGAGCAGTACTTC. The V gene is TRBV7-2, the J gene TRBJ2-7, with 7 positions matching TRBD1. The CDR3 spans 15 residues. V lost 7 bases and J lost 3; bases outside the gene matches: 12. Germline V lookup: CDR1 SGHTA, CDR2 FQGNSA.

This clone was detected only a few times. The chain couples TRBV5-1 to TRBJ1-1; the D gene is possibly TRBD1 (6 bases). Germline CDR1 is SGHRS and CDR2 is YFSETQ. This CDR3 has 15 amino acids. V was cut by 5 bases and J by 1 base, with 15 bases left in between. The CDR3 DNA reads TGCGCCAGCAGACGGACCGGGACAAAGAACACTGAAGCTTTCTTT. Its translation: CASRRTGTKNTEAFF.

In its sample, this clone was seen once. J is TRBJ2-2 and V is TRBV9; TRBD2 might be the D (6 bases). The V and J ends lost 4 bases and 4 bases respectively, with 11 bases between them. Germline V gives CDR1 SGDLS, CDR2 YYNGEE. This CDR3 is 14 amino acids long. The CDR3 is CASSSLGGTGELFF. CDR3 sequence (DNA): TGTGCCAGCAGCTCCCTGGGGGGCACCGGGGAGCTGTTTTTT.

Of note for this clone: Other DNA sequences in this specimen translate into the identical CDR3. The chain combines TRBV5-4 with TRBJ1-1; D unclear. V dropped 0 bases and J dropped 1 base, with 4 bases sitting between them. The CDR3 loop spans 13 amino acids. Germline CDR1 reads SGHNT; CDR2 reads YYREEE (reference sequence). The CDR3 nucleotides read TGTGCCAGCAGCTTGGGAGGGAACACTGAAGCTTTCTTT. Its protein is CASSLGGNTEAFF.

The chain recombines TRBV3-1 (or the pseudogene TRBV3-2) with TRBJ2-1; 9 nucleotides line up with TRBD2. The CDR3 length is 16 residues. The V gene's germline CDR1 is LGHDT and CDR2 YNNKEL (reference sequence). V trimming: 1 base; J trimming: 7 bases; junction bases outside the gene matches: 8. CDR3 bases: TGTGCCAGCAGCCAAGGAAACCTAGCGGGGAAAAATGAGCAGTTCTTC. Protein product: CASSQGNLAGKNEQFF.

CDR3: CASSLAPGFQETQYF. Written as DNA, the CDR3 is TGTGCCAGCAGCTTAGCCCCAGGTTTCCAAGAGACCCAGTACTTC. The V and J genes are TRBV7-2 and TRBJ2-5; D ambiguous. The germline V gene encodes CDR1 SGHTA and CDR2 FQGNSA. The germline V and J ends were trimmed by 0 bases and 1 base, with 9 bases remaining between them. The CDR3 totals 15 residues.